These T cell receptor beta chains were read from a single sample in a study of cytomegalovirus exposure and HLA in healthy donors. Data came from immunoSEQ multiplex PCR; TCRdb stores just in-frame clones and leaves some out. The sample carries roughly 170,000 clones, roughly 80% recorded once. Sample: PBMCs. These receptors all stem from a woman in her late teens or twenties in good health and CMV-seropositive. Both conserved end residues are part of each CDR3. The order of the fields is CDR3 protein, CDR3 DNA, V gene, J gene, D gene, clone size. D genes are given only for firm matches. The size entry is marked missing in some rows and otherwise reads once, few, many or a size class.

CASSLDFPETGVYEQYF	TGTGCCAGCAGCTTAGATTTCCCCGAGACAGGGGTCTACGAGCAGTACTTC	TRBV11-3	TRBJ2-7	TRBD1	.
CASRNPTGKGTGELFF	TGTGCCAGCAGAAACCCAACAGGGAAGGGGACCGGGGAGCTGTTTTTT	TRBV27	TRBJ2-2	.	.
CASQSRVEAFF	TGTGCCAGCCAGAGTCGGGTCGAAGCTTTCTTT	TRBV25-1	TRBJ1-1	.	.
CASSAMTGTYEQYF	TGTGCCAGCAGCGCAATGACAGGGACCTACGAGCAGTACTTC	TRBV7-2	TRBJ2-7	TRBD1	.
CASSNRVRGNTIYF	TGCGCCAGCAGCAACAGGGTGCGAGGAAACACCATATATTTT	TRBV4-3	TRBJ1-3	.	.
CASSSDRDSYYEQYF	TGTGCCAGCAGCTCCGATAGGGACTCCTACTACGAGCAGTACTTC	TRBV7-9	TRBJ2-7	.	.
CASSLLAQGKTEAFF	TGTGCCAGCAGCTTATTGGCACAGGGGAAGACTGAAGCTTTCTTT	TRBV7-2	TRBJ1-1	TRBD1	.
CASSEGDLTGRHF	TGTGCCAGCAGTGAAGGGGACTTGACAGGGAGGCACTTC	TRBV25-1	TRBJ2-7	.	.
CASSQELGVRGNGNTIYF	TGCGCCAGCAGCCAAGAGTTAGGGGTCAGGGGGAATGGAAACACCATATATTTT	TRBV4-3	TRBJ1-3	TRBD1	few
CASSPGLAGGMGEQFF	TGTGCCAGCAGCCCCGGACTAGCGGGGGGGATGGGTGAGCAGTTCTTC	TRBV9	TRBJ2-1	TRBD2	.
CSGGTGNYGYTF	TGCAGCGGCGGGACAGGGAACTATGGCTACACCTTC	TRBV29-1	TRBJ1-2	TRBD1	.
CASTGNGYEQYF	TGTGCCAGCACGGGGAATGGTTACGAGCAGTACTTC	TRBV7-9	TRBJ2-7	.	.
CASSQLVGSYEQYF	TGTGCCAGCAGCCAACTGGTCGGCTCCTACGAGCAGTACTTC	TRBV14	TRBJ2-7	.	.
CASTSWGTVTSEQFF	TGTGCCAGCACCTCCTGGGGGACTGTGACGTCTGAGCAGTTCTTC	TRBV27	TRBJ2-1	.	.
CASSPPSGGETQYF	TGTGCCAGCTCACCACCCTCGGGTGGGGAGACCCAGTACTTC	TRBV18	TRBJ2-5	.	.
CASSATSGGDRETQYF	TGTGCCAGCAGCGCCACTAGCGGGGGAGACCGAGAGACCCAGTACTTC	TRBV13	TRBJ2-5	TRBD2	.
CASSAQGFDGYTF	TGTGCCAGCAGTGCACAGGGTTTCGACGGCTACACCTTC	TRBV6-1	TRBJ1-2	.	.